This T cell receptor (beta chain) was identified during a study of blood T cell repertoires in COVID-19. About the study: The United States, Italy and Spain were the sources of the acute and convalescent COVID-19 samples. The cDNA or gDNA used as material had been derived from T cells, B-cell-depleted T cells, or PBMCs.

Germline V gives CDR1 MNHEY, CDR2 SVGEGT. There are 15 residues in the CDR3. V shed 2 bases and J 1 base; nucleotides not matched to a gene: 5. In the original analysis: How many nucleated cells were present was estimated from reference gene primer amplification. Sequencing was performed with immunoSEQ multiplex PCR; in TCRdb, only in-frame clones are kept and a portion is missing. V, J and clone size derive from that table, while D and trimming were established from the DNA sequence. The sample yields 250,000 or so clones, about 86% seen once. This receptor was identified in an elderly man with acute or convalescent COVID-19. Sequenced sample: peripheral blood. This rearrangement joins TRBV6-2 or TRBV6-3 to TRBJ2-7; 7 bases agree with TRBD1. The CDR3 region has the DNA TGTGCCAGCAGTTACCCACAGGGGCAGTCCTACGAGCAGTACTTC. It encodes CASSYPQGQSYEQYF.